The T cell receptor beta chain described here comes from a study of T cells in women clearing cervical HPV infection. The CDR3 runs 14 residues. Losses at the gene ends were 7 bases for V and 6 bases for J; bases not matched to a gene: 7. The germline CDR1 and CDR2 sequences are SNHLY and FYNNEI. Sequencing was performed with immunoSEQ multiplex PCR; in TCRdb, only in-frame clones are kept and a portion is missing. Its listing shows about 40,000 clones. As for this clone: With the read ending 3 residues before the CDR3 end, the germline J gene is used to fill in that end.

The clonotype was recovered from a woman between 18 and 69 years old with a cervical HPV16 infection that either progressed to CIN3+ or cleared (not recorded which). The specimen sequenced was blood buffy coat. This chain links TRBV2 with TRBJ2-7, with 12 bases matching TRBD2. CDR3 residues: CASISSGRAGEQYF. Partial CDR3 DNA: TGTGCCAGCATATCTAGCGGGAGGGCGGGCGAG. Combining the CDR3 with reference TRBV2 and TRBJ2-7 gives the whole variable domain EPEVTQTPSHQVTQMGQEVILRCVPISNHLYFYWYRQILGQKVEFLVSFYNNEISEKSEIFDDQFSVERPDGSNFTLKIRSTKLEDSAMYFCASISSGRAGEQYFGPGTRLTVT.